Below are 10 T cell receptor beta chains sequenced from a single sample in a study of blood T cell repertoires in COVID-19. Repertoires were generated with immunoSEQ multiplex PCR, while TCRdb's copy carries only in-frame clones and drops some. The profile shows about 230,000 clones, 70% to 90% of them singletons. The sequenced sample was peripheral blood. Every receptor here comes from a man between 40 and 49 years old with acute or convalescent COVID-19.

The V and J genes are TRBV25-1 and TRBJ1-1; TRBD1 matches at 10 bases. The V gene's germline CDR1 is MGHDK and CDR2 SYGVNS. Trimming cost V 5 bases and J 3 bases; bases outside gene matches: 3. This CDR3 region has 14 residues. Here the CDR3 DNA reads TGTGCCAGCAGTAAGGACAGGGGGTACACTGAAGCTTTCTTT. This encodes CASSKDRGYTEAFF. The full variable domain, rest sourced from reference TRBV25-1 and TRBJ1-1, is EADIYQTPRYLVIGTGKKITLECSQTMGHDKMYWYQQDPGMELHLIHYSYGVNSTEKGDLSSESTVSRIRTEHFPLTLESARPSHTSQYLCASSKDRGYTEAFFGQGTRLTVV.

The V and J genes are TRBV7-9 and TRBJ2-3, with D unclear. Germline V gene lookup returns CDR1 SEHNR and CDR2 FQNEAQ (reference sequence). This CDR3 is 12 amino acids long. The germline V and J ends were trimmed by 1 base and 8 bases, with 7 bases remaining between them. In nucleotides, the CDR3 is TGTGCCAGCAGCTTAGATGGCGGTACGCAGTATTTT. Protein product: CASSLDGGTQYF.

DNA of the CDR3: TGTGCCAGCAGCAACCAACAGGGAGGGGAAGCTTTCTTT. Residues: CASSNQQGGEAFF. This sequence joins TRBV9 and TRBJ1-1, with a possible D match to TRBD1 (6 bases). The length of the CDR3 is 13 residues. Germline assignment: CDR1 SGDLS and CDR2 YYNGEE. Trimming took 4 bases from V and 8 from J, leaving 15 bases between them.

The V gene is TRBV7-9, the J gene TRBJ2-1, with 12 positions matching TRBD2. Germline loops: CDR1 SEHNR, CDR2 FQNEAQ (reference sequence). After removal of 5 bases from V and 7 bases from J, the junction contained 12 bases not matched to a gene. The CDR3 spans 17 residues. The chain's CDR3 is CASSPATSLAGGNEQFF. In nucleotides, the CDR3 is TGTGCCAGCAGCCCAGCCACGTCACTAGCGGGGGGAAATGAGCAGTTCTTC.

The chain links TRBV6-5 to TRBJ2-6; D remains unclear. Germline assignment: CDR1 MNHEY and CDR2 SVGAGI. The CDR3 loop spans 16 amino acids. Trimming removed 0 bases from V and 4 bases from J, with 10 bases in between. Here the CDR3 reads CASSYSTGYGANVLTF. The CDR3 coding sequence is TGTGCCAGCAGTTACTCGACCGGGTACGGGGCCAACGTCCTGACTTTC.

In its sample, this clone was seen once. V usage is TRBV5-6 and J usage is TRBJ2-2, with 7 bases aligning to TRBD2. Trimming removed 4 bases from V and 7 bases from J; junction bases left unmatched: 7. The CDR3 consists of 14 residues. CDR1 and CDR2 (germline): SGHDT, YYEEEE. The CDR3 spells CASSNYAGVGELFF. The CDR3 nucleotides are TGTGCCAGCAGCAACTATGCGGGGGTCGGGGAGCTGTTTTTT.

The chain links TRBV5-1 to TRBJ1-1, with D possibly being TRBD1 (5 bases). Trimming took 5 bases from V and 4 from J, leaving 15 bases between them. The germline V gene has CDR1 SGHRS and CDR2 YFSETQ. The CDR3 totals 14 residues. DNA for the CDR3: TGCGCCAGCAGACTTCTCGGGGGGACCACTGAAGCTTTCTTT. This sequence encodes CASRLLGGTTEAFF. Full variable domain (remainder filled in from reference TRBV5-1 and TRBJ1-1): KAGVTQTPRYLIKTRGQQVTLSCSPISGHRSVSWYQQTPGQGLQFLFEYFSETQRNKGNFPGRFSGRQFSNSRSEMNVSTLELGDSALYLCASRLLGGTTEAFFGQGTRLTVV.

This clone was recorded a few times. The CDR3 region has the DNA TGTGCCAGCAGCTTGGTCGAGGTAATAAGAGGCTACACCTTC. It specifies CASSLVEVIRGYTF. The J gene is TRBJ1-2, the V gene TRBV5-6, with D unresolved. The CDR3 totals 14 residues. Germline V gene data show CDR1 as SGHDT and CDR2 as YYEEEE. Trimming cost V 0 bases and J 8 bases, with 14 bases left between them.

V usage is TRBV6-5 and J usage is TRBJ1-2, with D possibly matching TRBD1 (5 bases). The CDR3 is made up of 13 amino acids. CDR1 and CDR2 (germline): MNHEY, SVGAGI. V lost 8 bases and J 3 bases, leaving 13 bases between the germline ends. In nucleotides, the CDR3 is TGTGCCAGCTGGGGGGGGTTACACTATGGCTACACCTTC. Its translation: CASWGGLHYGYTF.

The V gene is TRBV4-2, the J gene TRBJ2-1, with D perhaps TRBD2 (6 bases). There are 17 residues in the CDR3. V lost 0 bases to trimming and J lost 1 base, with 13 bases between them. Germline V CDR1 and CDR2: LGHNA, YNFKEQ. CDR3 loop: CASSQDTEGRSYNEQFF. The CDR3 coding sequence is TGTGCCAGCAGCCAAGATACGGAGGGTAGGTCCTACAATGAGCAGTTCTTC.